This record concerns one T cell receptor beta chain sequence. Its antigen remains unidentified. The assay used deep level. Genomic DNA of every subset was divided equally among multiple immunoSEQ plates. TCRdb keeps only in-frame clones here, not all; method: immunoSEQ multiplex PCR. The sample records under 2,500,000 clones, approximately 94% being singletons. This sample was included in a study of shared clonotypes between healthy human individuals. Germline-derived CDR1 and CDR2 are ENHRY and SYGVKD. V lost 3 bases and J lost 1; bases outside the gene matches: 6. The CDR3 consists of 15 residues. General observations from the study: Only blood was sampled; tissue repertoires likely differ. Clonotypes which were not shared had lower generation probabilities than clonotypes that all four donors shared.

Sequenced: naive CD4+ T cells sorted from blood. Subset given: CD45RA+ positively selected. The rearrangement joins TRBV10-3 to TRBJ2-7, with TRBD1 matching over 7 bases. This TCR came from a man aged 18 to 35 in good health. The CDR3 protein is CAISDAPGQSYEQYF. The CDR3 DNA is TGTGCCATCAGTGACGCTCCGGGACAGTCCTACGAGCAGTACTTC.